This T cell receptor (beta chain) was captured in a study of blood T cell repertoires in COVID-19. Across the study: Samples taken during acute and convalescent COVID-19 were collected in the United States, Italy and Spain.

Method: immunoSEQ multiplex PCR; TCRdb's copy keeps in-frame clones and lacks some. The table has fewer than 250,000 clones, 81% seen once. Trimming took 8 bases from V and 8 from J, leaving 19 bases between them. Per the germline V gene, CDR1 is MNHEY and CDR2 is SMNVEV (reference sequence). This CDR3 has 15 amino acids. Enrolled through a virtual design, the participants were between about 18 and 89 years of age and came from 24 US areas. Participants had their cohort set by participant-reported clinical history. The specimen sequenced was PBMCs or T cells enriched from blood (not recorded which). V usage is TRBV27 and J usage is TRBJ1-6; weak D call: TRBD1 (5 bases). The TCR originated in a woman aged 50 to 65 with acute COVID-19. As DNA, the CDR3 is TGTGCCAGCGGGTTGCTCGGAGCGGGGGATTCACCCCTCCACTTT. Its protein product is CASGLLGAGDSPLHF.